This TCR beta chain was identified in a study of blood T cell repertoires in COVID-19. Study information: Acute and convalescent COVID-19 specimens originated in the United States, Italy and Spain. Nucleic acid was either cDNA or gDNA, and it came from T cells, B-cell-depleted T cells, or PBMCs.

Germline values: CDR1 SNHLY, CDR2 FYNNEI. Trimming took off 3 bases at V and 4 bases at J, with 12 bases between the two ends. This CDR3 contains 15 residues. This clone is labeled as large (0.1 to 1%). Per the study methods: Estimates of nucleated cell counts were drawn from the amplification of reference gene primers. Using immunoSEQ multiplex PCR, the repertoire was profiled, and TCRdb retains in-frame clones only, with some absent. That table gives V, J and clone size, and the DNA gave D and trimming. The profile shows more than 30,000 clones, 80% of them singletons. The source of this sequence is a woman in her 70s with acute or convalescent COVID-19. The chain has TRBV2 and TRBJ1-4, with a possible D match to TRBD1 (5 bases). The sample was peripheral blood. The CDR3 DNA reads as TGTGCCAGCAGTGAGGAGGGGAAGATTAATGAAAAACTGTTTTTT. It translates to CASSEEGKINEKLFF.